The T cell receptor beta chain under discussion was sequenced for a study of T cells after posttransplantation cyclophosphamide. Using immunoSEQ multiplex PCR, the repertoire was profiled, and TCRdb retains in-frame clones only, with some absent. The sample records 35,000 to 50,000 clones, about 90% being singletons. A marrow graft followed busulfan-fludarabine conditioning, with cyclophosphamide on days +3 and +4. The CDR3 loop spans 15 amino acids. Per germline, CDR1 SGHRS and CDR2 YFSETQ. After removal of 4 bases from V and 2 bases from J, the junction contained 5 bases not matched to a gene. Sequenced material: PBMCs, taken 55 to 70 days after allogeneic stem cell transplant with posttransplant cyclophosphamide. The TCR was taken from a male patient in his sixties who received an allogeneic stem cell transplant from a related donor and was CMV-positive. Some T cells may have originated in the graft donor. The chain links TRBV5-1 to TRBJ2-3; 9 bases match TRBD1. The CDR3 sequence: CASSGTGLYTDTQYF. CDR3 DNA: TGCGCCAGCAGCGGGACAGGGTTATACACAGATACGCAGTATTTT.